Presented here are 7 T cell receptor beta chains from one specimen sequenced in a study of CD4 T cells in relation to SARS-CoV-2 and coronaviruses. Before the COVID-19 pandemic, during about 2010-2018, CD4+ T cells were taken from unexposed donors. Isolation of CD4+ T cells took place after approximately 11 days in culture. These receptors have no known antigen. Measured with immunoSEQ multiplex PCR; TCRdb has only the in-frame clones, and not every one. The table lists some 16,000 clones, about four fifths of them singletons. The sample comprised CD4+ T cells from PBMCs, cultured in vitro. All receptors derive from a human donor in good health.

This clone was found a few times. The chain uses TRBV5-5 and TRBJ1-1, with no clear D. Germline lookup yields CDR1 SGHKS and CDR2 YYEKEE (reference sequence). Deletions cut 0 bases from V and 1 base from J, with 4 bases between. This CDR3 has 13 amino acids. The CDR3, as DNA: TGTGCCAGCAGCTTGGAAGGGAACACTGAAGCTTTCTTT. This encodes CASSLEGNTEAFF.

The chain employs TRBV28 and TRBJ2-1, with 8 positions matching TRBD2. V shed 6 bases and J 2 bases; nucleotides not matched to a gene: 9. The length of the CDR3 is 16 residues. CDR1 and CDR2 from the germline V gene are MDHEN and SYDVKM. Here the CDR3 DNA reads TGTGCCAGCAGCCCTCATAGCGGGGCCACCTACAATGAGCAGTTCTTC. Protein product: CASSPHSGATYNEQFF.

For the CDR3, the DNA is TGTGCCAGCTCCCCAAGGCCCGGGTACGAGCAGTACTTC. Translation gives CASSPRPGYEQYF. V is TRBV18 and J is TRBJ2-7; the D is unclear. The CDR3 runs 13 residues. Trimming cost V 6 bases and J 4 bases, with 13 bases left between them. Germline V gene sequence: CDR1 KGHSH, CDR2 LQKENI.

The chain combines TRBV9 with TRBJ1-2, with 10 bases identical to TRBD1. This CDR3 is 15 amino acids long. Germline V gene data show CDR1 as SGDLS and CDR2 as YYNGEE. The ends lost 1 base at V and 7 bases at J; junction bases unmatched: 7. Here the CDR3 DNA reads TGTGCCAGCAGCGTATTACCGGGACAGGGGTTTGGCTACACCTTC. Translation: CASSVLPGQGFGYTF.

V usage is TRBV7-3 and J usage is TRBJ2-1, with 10 bases lining up with TRBD1. Unmatched junction bases numbered 5, after V lost 1 base and J lost 8 bases. CDR3 length: 15 residues. Germline V gives CDR1 SGHTA, CDR2 FQGTGA. The CDR3 spells CASSLMGQGYYEQFF. In DNA form, the CDR3 reads TGTGCCAGCAGCTTAATGGGACAGGGGTACTATGAGCAGTTCTTC.

The gene calls are TRBV5-4 and TRBJ2-7; TRBD2 matches 7 bases. CDR3 size: 13 residues. The trim removed 4 bases at V and 6 bases at J, leaving 7 bases unmatched. From germline, CDR1 is SGHNT and CDR2 YYREEE (reference sequence). CDR3 amino acids: CASSPPTSSEQYF. The DNA for the CDR3 is TGTGCCAGCAGCCCCCCGACTAGCTCCGAGCAGTACTTC.

The chain is built from TRBV4-2 and TRBJ2-3, with D possibly TRBD1 on 5 matching bases. The V and J ends lost 4 bases and 5 bases respectively, with 16 bases between them. CDR1 is LGHNA and CDR2 is YNFKEQ in the germline V gene. The CDR3 consists of 15 residues. The CDR3, as DNA: TGTGCCAGCAGCCTCCTTAGGGGCGGACAAGATACGCAGTATTTT. Its translation is CASSLLRGGQDTQYF.